One sample yielded the 8 T cell receptor beta chains listed below, sequenced in a study of T cells in Graves' hyperthyroidism and ophthalmopathy. Authors of the study amplified TCR beta CDR3 regions from RNA transcripts. The HTBI primer set was used in a first-round RT-PCR of the TCR CDR3. Each CDR3 protein is one row after TCRdb ran MiXCR on the multiplex PCR reads. In the table there are 550,000 to 650,000 distinct CDR3 sequences, about 14% of which are singletons. The specimen was blood. Every receptor here comes from a woman in her thirties or forties with Graves' hyperthyroidism.

This clonotype has at least ten counts. V gene TRBV12-3 or TRBV12-4 combines with J gene TRBJ2-7; 10 bases are a match to TRBD1. The J segment lost 2 bases and the V segment lost 4 bases, leaving 5 bases of the junction unmatched. This CDR3 contains 15 residues. This CDR3 reads CASSSRTGGTYEQYF. CDR3 nucleotide sequence: TGTGCCAGCAGTTCTCGGACAGGGGGAACCTACGAGCAGTACTTC.

V usage is TRBV3-1 and J usage is TRBJ2-1; D not certain. V lost 1 base to trimming and J lost 0 bases, with 7 bases between them. Germline V gene lookup returns CDR1 LGHDT and CDR2 YNNKEL (reference sequence). The CDR3 spans 15 residues. CDR3 loop: CASSQGLDSYNEQFF. The CDR3 nucleotides are TGTGCCAGCAGCCAAGGCCTAGACTCCTACAATGAGCAGTTCTTC.

The sample holds many counts of this clonotype. The chain recombines TRBV28 with TRBJ2-7; D uncertain. This CDR3 spans 14 amino acids. Trimming shortened V by 5 bases and J by 3 bases, and 14 bases separated the two germline ends. Germline CDR1 reads MDHEN; CDR2 reads SYDVKM. CDR3 sequence reads: CASSPPAPIYEQYF. Written as DNA, the CDR3 is TGTGCCAGCAGTCCCCCTGCCCCGATCTACGAGCAGTACTTC.

This clonotype was seen a few times. The V and J genes are TRBV28 and TRBJ1-3; D remains unclear. CDR1 and CDR2 from the germline V gene are MDHEN and SYDVKM. The CDR3 covers 13 residues. Trimming cost V 8 bases and J 2 bases, with 10 bases left between them. CDR3 DNA: TGTGCCAGCGCTTGGACTCCTGGAAACACCATATATTTT. This translates into CASAWTPGNTIYF.

This clonotype was seen repeatedly, ten times or more. One end of the junction is discordant with germline, which a read error may explain. The J gene is TRBJ2-5, the V gene TRBV7-7; TRBD2 matches 7 bases. Germline CDR1 SSHAT, CDR2 FNYEAQ (reference sequence). This CDR3 region has 16 residues. The CDR3 sequence: CASSPGLAGKVETQYF. For the CDR3, the DNA is TGTGCTAGCAGCCCCGGTTTAGCGGGCAAGGTAGAGACCCAGTACTTC.

This clonotype was seen many times. The rearrangement uses TRBV5-1 and TRBJ2-5; no reliable D call. The CDR3 sequence is 12 residues long. The germline CDR1 and CDR2 sequences are SGHRS and YFSETQ. Trimming took 4 bases from V and 2 from J, leaving 6 bases between them. In DNA, the CDR3 is TGCGCCAGCAGCCTGGAACAAGAGACCCAGTACTTC. Its translation: CASSLEQETQYF.

The CDR3 sequence: CASSLNLREGDTDTQYF. CDR3 DNA: TGTGCCAGCAGTTTGAATCTGAGGGAGGGAGACACAGATACGCAGTATTTT. The chain employs TRBV28 and TRBJ2-3; 7 nucleotides match TRBD2. After removal of 3 bases from V and 2 bases from J, the junction contained 11 bases not matched to a gene. The germline V gene encodes CDR1 MDHEN and CDR2 SYDVKM. The CDR3 has 17 amino acids.

A remark on this clonotype: One base away lies a much larger clone, so this may be a sequencing read error. The chain joins TRBV12-3 or TRBV12-4 to TRBJ2-2; possibly TRBD2 for D (7 bases). V gave up 3 bases and J gave up 4 bases, with 18 bases separating them. There are 17 residues in the CDR3. The CDR3 bases are TGTGCCAGCAGTTTCGAACTAGCGAGGGGGGCCACCGGGGAGCTGTTTTTT. Its protein product is CASSFELARGATGELFF.